This T cell receptor (beta chain) was recorded in a study of graft-versus-host responses after intestinal transplantation. Study-level background: Among the recipients, transplants were multivisceral, liver-intestinal, or isolated intestinal. Overall study findings and caveats: In recipient marrow, GvH clones were found, and some appeared first in ileum or blood. With peak circulating GvH clone levels came an association with early post-transplant HvG declines.

This clone showed up just once. Antigen unknown. Some clones are missing from TCRdb's copy, which holds only in-frame ones; the method was immunoSEQ multiplex PCR. The sample has approximately 81,000 clones, more than 75% seen once. Germline V gives CDR1 SGHRS, CDR2 YFSETQ. Trimming cost V 2 bases and J 4 bases; bases outside gene matches: 2. The CDR3 consists of 14 residues. The clonotype originates from a human donor who was the organ donor for an intestinal transplant. The sequences come from unstimulated CD8+ T cells sorted from spleen or lymph node cells, collected before transplant. The gene calls are TRBV5-1 and TRBJ2-7; TRBD1 matches at 11 bases. CDR3 region: CASSLGTGGYEQYF. CDR3 sequence (DNA): TGCGCCAGCAGCTTAGGGACAGGGGGATACGAGCAGTACTTC. Supplemented by reference TRBV5-1 and TRBJ2-7, the full variable domain reads KAGVTQTPRYLIKTRGQQVTLSCSPISGHRSVSWYQQTPGQGLQFLFEYFSETQRNKGNFPGRFSGRQFSNSRSEMNVSTLELGDSALYLCASSLGTGGYEQYFGPGTRLTVT.